This T cell receptor beta chain is from a study of T-cell memory formation after mild COVID-19. Study information: Clusters of TCRs were largely donor specific. Overall study results and limits: While clones contracting from day 15 to 85 were balanced between CD4 and CD8, later expanders leaned CD4+. Prior to infection, memory already included some responding clones, suggesting cross-reactive memory joined.

UMIs and sample barcodes were carried by the TCR alpha and TCR beta cDNA libraries that 5'RACE produced using constant-segment primers. TCRdb reprocessed the 5' RACE reads via MiXCR and lists one record per CDR3 protein. The sample yields fewer than 450,000 distinct CDR3 sequences, around 20% seen once. CDR3 size: 13 residues. Germline V CDR1 and CDR2: SQVTM, ANQGSEA. J was trimmed by 5 bases and V by 6 bases; bases with no gene match: 10. This clonotype was found a few times. Antigen unknown. This sequence joins TRBV29-1 and TRBJ2-7; 7 positions agree with TRBD1. This sequence originates from an adult woman who had mild COVID-19 (a few samples of this study predate the infection). Cell type and time point are not known. Sequenced input: PBMCs or a T cell subset sorted from them (not recorded which). The CDR3, as DNA: TGCAGCGTGAACTTTGACAGGGCCGACGAGCAGTACTTC. Residues: CSVNFDRADEQYF.